This entry lists 29 T cell receptor beta chains sequenced from one sample in a study of tumor and adjacent non-tumor tissue in lung cancer. RNA was extracted from bulk tissue without any cell sorting. This non-tumor lung sample came from over 3 cm beyond the tumor edge. TCRbeta libraries were built with three rounds of nested PCR, modified from ARM-PCR. TCRdb re-called the multiplex PCR reads through MiXCR, storing one row per CDR3 protein. This table holds about 86,000 distinct CDR3 sequences, roughly 77% found once. Sequencing input: distant non-tumor lung tissue. The receptors here all came from a woman aged 50 to 65 with non-small cell lung cancer.

Details on this clonotype: The junction shows a germline mismatch at one end, possibly a read error. The chain joins TRBV11-2 to TRBJ2-1, with TRBD2 as a possible D gene (6 bases). This CDR3 is built from 16 residues. Germline CDR1 SGHAT, CDR2 FQNNGV. The CDR3, as DNA: TGTGCCAGCAGCTCCACTAACGGGAGCTCCTACAATGAGCGGTTCTTC. Its protein is CASSSTNGSSYNERFF. Full variable domain (outside the CDR3, taken from reference TRBV11-2 and TRBJ2-1): EAGVAQSPRYKIIEKRQSVAFWCNPISGHATLYWYQQILGQGPKLLIQFQNNGVVDDSQLPKDRFSAERLKGVDSTLKIQPAKLEDSAVYLCASSSTNGSSYNERFFGPGTRLTVL.

On this clonotype: A read error is likely, as this CDR3 ends without the conserved phenylalanine or tryptophan. No DNA is shown, since the ends of the CDR3 on it are uncertain; the CDR3 is the one TCRdb lists. CDR3 in amino acids: CASSHAVGAVPYEPYS. The chain uses TRBV4-2 and TRBJ2-7; the table gives TRBD1 as D, unverified against the DNA. From germline, CDR1 is LGHNA and CDR2 YNFKEQ. Both ends counted, the CDR3 spans 16 residues.

This clonotype was seen only a few times. This chain links TRBV19 with TRBJ1-2, with D tentatively TRBD1 (6 bases). This CDR3 spans 17 amino acids. The germline V and J ends were trimmed by 6 bases and 7 bases, with 27 bases remaining between them. Germline lookup yields CDR1 LNHDA and CDR2 SQIVND (reference sequence). CDR3 nucleotide sequence: TGTGCCAGTAGATCTTCCCAACTCCAACAGGGTGTTCGTGGCTACACCTTC. Translating it yields CASRSSQLQQGVRGYTF.

The chain is built from TRBV10-1 and TRBJ2-7, with D unclear. Trimming pared 6 bases from V and 6 bases from J, leaving 21 bases between. Germline values: CDR1 WNHNN, CDR2 SYGVQD (reference sequence). This CDR3 contains 15 residues. This chain's CDR3 is CASSDNRDRTSEQYF. As DNA, the CDR3 is TGCGCCAGCAGCGATAACCGTGATAGGACCAGCGAGCAGTACTTC.

About this clonotype itself: The CDR3 end shows no conserved phenylalanine or tryptophan, and so a read error is likely. It is unclear where the CDR3 begins or ends on the DNA, so no DNA is shown, and the CDR3 is as TCRdb lists it. The V call is TRBV6-5, the J call TRBJ1-3; the table's D call TRBD1 went unverified against the DNA. The V gene's germline CDR1 is MNHEY and CDR2 SVGAGI. The CDR3 comprises 17 residues, both ends counted. The chain's CDR3 is CDSSITLTGGSGNTVYI.

Comments on this clonotype: Sequence at one end of the junction differs from germline and may be a read error. CDR3 DNA: TGTGTCATCAGTATAGCGGGATCCCAGGAGACCCAGTACTTC. The encoded protein is CVISIAGSQETQYF. V gene TRBV10-3 combines with J gene TRBJ2-5; 8 positions match TRBD2. The CDR3 is 14 residues long. Germline-derived CDR1 and CDR2 are ENHRY and SYGVKD.

A note on this clonotype: Germline and junction disagree at one end, which may indicate a read error. The chain links TRBV10-2 to TRBJ1-2, with 7 bases matching TRBD1. Per germline, CDR1 WSHSY and CDR2 SAAADI. This CDR3 has 16 amino acids. The CDR3 coding sequence is TGCGCCAGCATTGAGTCCAGACAGGGAGTAGGAAAAGGCTACACCTTC. Encoded protein: CASIESRQGVGKGYTF.

To note about this clonotype: A read error may be the cause here, since a much bigger clone is one base away. The chain joins TRBV5-1 to TRBJ2-3, with D possibly TRBD1 on 5 matching bases. The CDR3 contains 15 residues. CDR1 is SGHRS and CDR2 is YFSETQ in the germline V gene. Here the CDR3 DNA reads TGCGCCAGCAGCCTTTCCGGCGCCGAGACAGATAGGCAGTATTTT. Protein sequence: CASSLSGAETDRQYF.

This clonotype was seen at least ten times. The J gene is TRBJ1-2, the V gene TRBV5-6, with 7 bases that match TRBD1. The length of the CDR3 is 17 residues. Germline V gene data show CDR1 as SGHDT and CDR2 as YYEEEE. The ends lost 0 bases at V and 6 bases at J; junction bases unmatched: 14. CDR3 region: CASSLGGGQALWDGYTF. The DNA of the CDR3 is TGTGCCAGCAGCTTGGGTGGCGGACAGGCCCTTTGGGATGGCTACACCTTC.

To note about this clonotype: A junction boundary mismatches the germline segment, possibly from a read error. The rearrangement uses TRBV5-1 and TRBJ2-3; the D is unclear. Germline V gene lookup returns CDR1 SGHRS and CDR2 YFSETQ. This CDR3 contains 12 residues. CDR3 bases: TGCGCCACCCTTCCTCAAATGGGTACGCAGTGTTTT. Its protein product is CATLPQMGTQCF.

This clonotype occurred many times. Here the CDR3 reads CASSHSGTSGFKQETQYF. CDR3 coding DNA: TGCGCCAGCAGCCACTCCGGGACTAGCGGGTTTAAACAAGAGACCCAGTACTTC. The genes are TRBV4-1 and TRBJ2-5, with 12 bases identical to TRBD2. With 3 bases clipped from V and 2 bases from J, the junction kept 10 bases outside the gene matches. Germline CDR1 is MGHRA and CDR2 is YSYEKL. CDR3 length: 18 amino acids.

A word on this clonotype: Germline and junction disagree at one end, which may indicate a read error. This chain links TRBV6-1 with TRBJ2-7; weak D call: TRBD2 (6 bases). The CDR3 is 14 residues long. Germline CDR1 and CDR2: MNHNS and SASEGT. CDR3 sequence reads: CASGERLEGYEQHF. The CDR3, as DNA: TGTGCCAGCGGTGAACGTTTGGAGGGCTACGAGCAGCACTTC.

The chain links TRBV10-2 to TRBJ1-5; D is unclear. Germline-derived CDR1 and CDR2 are WSHSY and SAAADI. The length of the CDR3 is 15 residues. Trimming pared 6 bases from V and 13 bases from J, leaving 25 bases between. The CDR3 here is CASRKAGSSNRPQHF. DNA for the CDR3: TGCGCCAGCAGAAAAGCCGGGTCTTCCAATCGGCCTCAGCATTTT.

This clonotype was seen only once. One base away lies a much larger clone, so this may be a sequencing read error. The chain links TRBV7-9 to TRBJ1-4; no definite D call. The V end was cut by 0 bases, the J end by 8 bases, with 13 bases between. Germline V gene data show CDR1 as SEHNR and CDR2 as FQNEAQ (reference sequence). There are 15 residues in the CDR3. The CDR3, as DNA: TGTGCCAGCAGCTTAGCAGGCCCAGGCCGGGAAAAACTGTTTTTT. Protein: CASSLAGPGREKLFF.

Worth noting for this clonotype: This may stem from a read error, because a much larger clone lies one nucleotide away. This rearrangement joins TRBV5-1 to TRBJ1-1; unclear D gene. The CDR3 totals 15 residues. CDR1 is SGHRS and CDR2 is YFSETQ in the germline V gene. The germline V and J ends were trimmed by 0 bases and 1 base, with 10 bases remaining between them. The CDR3 bases are TGCGCCAGCAGCTTGGTAGGCAAGGGGAACACTGAAGCTTTCTTT. Translation: CASSLVGKGNTEAFF.

This rearrangement joins TRBV14 to TRBJ2-1; 12 bases agree with TRBD2. V was clipped by 1 base and J by 9 bases; unmatched bases: 13. CDR3 length: 18 amino acids. Per the germline V gene, CDR1 is SGHDN and CDR2 is FVKESK. This CDR3 is CASSQVPSGRAGDSEQFF. DNA of the CDR3: TGTGCCAGCAGCCAAGTTCCTAGCGGGAGGGCCGGTGACAGTGAGCAGTTCTTC.

For this clonotype: Compared with germline, one end of the junction differs, possibly owing to a read error. The chain links TRBV4-2 to TRBJ2-1; 7 bases match TRBD1. Germline CDR1 LGHNA, CDR2 YNFKEQ. This CDR3 region has 15 residues. The CDR3 spells CASNQDRDRHNEQFF. The CDR3 bases are TGTGCCAGCAACCAAGACCGGGACAGACACAATGAGCAGTTCTTC.

This clonotype was seen only a few times. This chain joins TRBV5-1 and TRBJ1-2; D remains unclear. The CDR3 extends over 13 amino acids. From germline, CDR1 is SGHRS and CDR2 YFSETQ. Trimming left V 4 bases short and J 8 bases short, with 15 bases between. The CDR3 is CASSRHSEEGYTF. CDR3 nucleotide sequence: TGCGCCAGCAGCCGACACTCCGAAGAGGGCTACACCTTC.

On this clonotype itself: Mismatch with germline at one junction end may stem from a read error. The chain has TRBV12-3 or TRBV12-4 and TRBJ1-2, with 8 bases lining up with TRBD1. The CDR3 length is 13 residues. The CDR3 DNA is TGTGTCAGCGGACAGGGTTTGGACTATGGTTACACCTTC. Translating gives CVSGQGLDYGYTF.

This chain links TRBV11-2 with TRBJ2-3; perhaps TRBD2 as D (5 bases). This CDR3 is built from 13 residues. CDR1 and CDR2 (germline): SGHAT, FQNNGV. The V and J ends lost 2 bases and 13 bases respectively, with 16 bases between them. The DNA for the CDR3 is TGTGCCAGCAGCTTATGGTCGGAGGATACCAAGTATTTT. Encoded protein: CASSLWSEDTKYF. Based on the CDR3 plus reference TRBV11-2 and TRBJ2-3, the full variable domain is EAGVAQSPRYKIIEKRQSVAFWCNPISGHATLYWYQQILGQGPKLLIQFQNNGVVDDSQLPKDRFSAERLKGVDSTLKIQPAKLEDSAVYLCASSLWSEDTKYFGPGTRLTVL.

Concerning this clonotype: Compared with germline, one end of the junction differs, possibly owing to a read error. The chain couples TRBV6-2 or TRBV6-3 to TRBJ2-7; a weak D match, TRBD1 (5 bases). The CDR3 extends over 14 amino acids. Germline lookup yields CDR1 MNHEY and CDR2 SVGEGT. The CDR3 region has the DNA TGTGCCAGCAGTTATTCAGACAGAATCTACGAGCAGCACTTC. Amino acids: CASSYSDRIYEQHF.

For this clonotype: Possible read error: a much larger clone is one base away. This rearrangement joins TRBV30 to TRBJ2-1; D may be TRBD1 (5 bases). Germline values: CDR1 GTSNPN, CDR2 SVGIG (reference sequence). V dropped 0 bases and J dropped 5 bases, with 8 bases sitting between them. This CDR3 spans 13 amino acids. The DNA for the CDR3 is TGTGCCTGGAGTGTACAGGACCACAATGAGCAGTTCTTC. This sequence encodes CAWSVQDHNEQFF. The full variable domain, completed using reference TRBV30 and TRBJ2-1, is SQTIHQWPATLVQPVGSPLSLECTVEGTSNPNLYWYRQAAGRGLQLLFYSVGIGQISSEVPQNLSASRPQDRQFILSSKKLLLSDSGFYLCAWSVQDHNEQFFGPGTRLTVL.

The chain combines TRBV6-6 with TRBJ2-7; TRBD1 aligns across 7 bases. In germline, CDR1 is MNHNY, CDR2 SVGAGI (reference sequence). This CDR3 is built from 14 residues. The V gene end was trimmed by 7 bases and the J gene end by 4 bases; junction bases not matched to a gene: 10. CDR3 sequence reads: CASNLPGQLYEQYF. The CDR3 region has the DNA TGTGCCAGCAACCTACCGGGACAGTTATACGAGCAGTACTTC.

This clonotype was counted a single time. The chain uses TRBV6-1 and TRBJ2-7, with 7 bases that match TRBD1. Germline lookup yields CDR1 MNHNS and CDR2 SASEGT. Trimming cost V 10 bases and J 5 bases; bases outside gene matches: 14. This CDR3 region has 14 residues. In DNA, the CDR3 is TGTGCCATGGAATCCGGGACAGTGAACCACGAGCAGTACTTC. It is translated as CAMESGTVNHEQYF.

On this clonotype itself: A much bigger clone sits one base away, suggesting this may be a read error. This chain joins TRBV5-1 and TRBJ2-3; tentatively, D is TRBD2 (5 bases). The CDR3 contains 16 residues. The ends were cut back, 4 bases at V and 2 bases at J, with 17 bases in the middle. The germline V gene encodes CDR1 SGHRS and CDR2 YFSETQ. The CDR3 here is CASSPASSGPTDTQYF. As DNA, the CDR3 is TGCGCCAGCAGCCCGGCCTCCAGCGGCCCCACAGATACGCAGTATTTT.

On this clonotype itself: This CDR3 is missing its conserved last phenylalanine or tryptophan, likely due to a read error. This rearrangement joins TRBV11-2 to TRBJ1-1, with D tentatively TRBD1 (6 bases). Germline CDR1 SGHAT, CDR2 FQNNGV. The CDR3 covers 15 residues. The chain's CDR3 is CVSSLEPGANTEAFV. CDR3 coding DNA: TGTGTCAGCAGCTTAGAGCCGGGGGCGAATACTGAAGCTTTCGTT.

Details on this clonotype: At one end, the junction sequence differs from germline, possibly due to a read error. The chain carries TRBV4-1 and TRBJ1-5; D is unclear. The CDR3 extends over 16 amino acids. Germline CDR1 reads MGHRA; CDR2 reads YSYEKL. CDR3 in DNA: TGCGCCAGCAGCCAAACTGTCAGGTCCTCCAATCAGCCCCAGCACTTT. Its protein product is CASSQTVRSSNQPQHF.

This rearrangement joins TRBV12-3 or TRBV12-4 to TRBJ2-3, with TRBD2 matching 11 bases. CDR3 length: 17 amino acids. For the CDR3, the DNA is TGTACTAGCAGGCCGGCGACTAGCGGGATGAGAGCAGATACGCAGTATTTT. This encodes CTSRPATSGMRADTQYF.

As for this clonotype: Here the CDR3 omits its conserved ending phenylalanine or tryptophan, so a read error is the likely source. V usage is TRBV6-6 and J usage is TRBJ2-5; D unresolved. Germline V CDR1 and CDR2: MNHNY, SVGAGI (reference sequence). There are 15 residues in the CDR3. This CDR3 is CACSLPYPAGETQYL. The DNA for the CDR3 is TGTGCCTGCAGTCTCCCGTACCCAGCTGGGGAGACCCAGTACCTC.